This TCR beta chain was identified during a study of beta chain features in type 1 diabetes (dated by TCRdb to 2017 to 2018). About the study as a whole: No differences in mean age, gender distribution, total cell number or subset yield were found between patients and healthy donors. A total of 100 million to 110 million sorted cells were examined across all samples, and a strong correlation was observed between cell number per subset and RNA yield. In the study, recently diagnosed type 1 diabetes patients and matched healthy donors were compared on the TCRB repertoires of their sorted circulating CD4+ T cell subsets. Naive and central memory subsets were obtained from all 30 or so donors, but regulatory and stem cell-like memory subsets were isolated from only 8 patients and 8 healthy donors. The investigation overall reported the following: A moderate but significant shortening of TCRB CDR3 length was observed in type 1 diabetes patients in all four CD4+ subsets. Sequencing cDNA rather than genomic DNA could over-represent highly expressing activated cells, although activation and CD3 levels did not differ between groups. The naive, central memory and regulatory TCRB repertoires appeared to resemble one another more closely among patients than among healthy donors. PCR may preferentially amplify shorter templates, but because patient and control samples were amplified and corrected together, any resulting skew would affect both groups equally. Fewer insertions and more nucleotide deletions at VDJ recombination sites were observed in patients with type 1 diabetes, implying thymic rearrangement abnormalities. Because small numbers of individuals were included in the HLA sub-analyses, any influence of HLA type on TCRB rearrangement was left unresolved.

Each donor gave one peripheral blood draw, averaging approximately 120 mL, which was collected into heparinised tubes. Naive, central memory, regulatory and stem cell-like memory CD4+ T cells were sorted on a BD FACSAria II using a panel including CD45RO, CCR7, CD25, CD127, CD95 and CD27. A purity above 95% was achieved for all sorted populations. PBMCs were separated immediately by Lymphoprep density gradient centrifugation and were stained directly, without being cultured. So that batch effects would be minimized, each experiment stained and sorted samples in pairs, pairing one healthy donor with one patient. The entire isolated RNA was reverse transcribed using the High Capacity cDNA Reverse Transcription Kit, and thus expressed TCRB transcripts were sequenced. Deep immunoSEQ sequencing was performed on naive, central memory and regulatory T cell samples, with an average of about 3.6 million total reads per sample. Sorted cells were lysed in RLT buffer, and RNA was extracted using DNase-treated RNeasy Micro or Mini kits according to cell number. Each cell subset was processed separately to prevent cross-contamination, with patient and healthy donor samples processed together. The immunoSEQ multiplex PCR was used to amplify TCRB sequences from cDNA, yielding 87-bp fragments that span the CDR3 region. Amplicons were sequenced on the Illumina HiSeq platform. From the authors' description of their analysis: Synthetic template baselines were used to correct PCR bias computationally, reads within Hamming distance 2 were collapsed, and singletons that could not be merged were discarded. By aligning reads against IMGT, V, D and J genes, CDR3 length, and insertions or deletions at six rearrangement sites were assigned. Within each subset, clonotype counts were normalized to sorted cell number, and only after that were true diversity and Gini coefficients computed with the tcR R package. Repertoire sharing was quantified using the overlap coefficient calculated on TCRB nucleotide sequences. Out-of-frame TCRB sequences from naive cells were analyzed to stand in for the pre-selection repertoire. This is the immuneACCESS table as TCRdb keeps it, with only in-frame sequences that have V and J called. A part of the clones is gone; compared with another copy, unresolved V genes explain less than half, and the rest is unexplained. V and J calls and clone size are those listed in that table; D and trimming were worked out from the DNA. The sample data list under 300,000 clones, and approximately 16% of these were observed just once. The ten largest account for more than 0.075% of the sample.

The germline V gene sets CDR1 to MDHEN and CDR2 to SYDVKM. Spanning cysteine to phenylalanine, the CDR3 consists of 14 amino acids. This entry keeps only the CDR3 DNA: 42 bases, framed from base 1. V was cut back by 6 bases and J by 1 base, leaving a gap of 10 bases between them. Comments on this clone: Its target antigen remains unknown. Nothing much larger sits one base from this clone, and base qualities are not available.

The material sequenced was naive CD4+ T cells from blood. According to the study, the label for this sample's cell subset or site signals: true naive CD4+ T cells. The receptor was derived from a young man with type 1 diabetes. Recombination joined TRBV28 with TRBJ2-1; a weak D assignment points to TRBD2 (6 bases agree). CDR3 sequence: CASSPAGSYNEQFF. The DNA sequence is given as TGTGCCAGCAGCCCCGCGGGGTCCTACAATGAGCAGTTCTTC.